What follows are 20 T cell receptor beta chains derived from one specimen sequenced in a study of T cells after yellow fever vaccination. One entry per CDR3 protein results from TCRdb running MiXCR on the 5' RACE reads. The sample consists of approximately 610,000 distinct CDR3 sequences, approximately 16% of them appearing once. Source: PBMCs, taken 5 days after the first yellow fever vaccination. All receptors derive from a man in his late teens or twenties who received the YFV17D yellow fever vaccine.

This clonotype showed up just a few times. The chain carries TRBV11-3 and TRBJ1-1, with TRBD1 as a possible D gene (5 bases). Germline V gene lookup returns CDR1 SGHNT and CDR2 YENEEA. This CDR3 region has 13 residues. The V end was cut by 5 bases, the J end by 7 bases, with 14 bases between. CDR3 in DNA: TGTGCCAGCAGCAAGACCGGGACCCTTGAAGCTTTCTTT. Translation: CASSKTGTLEAFF.

The chain is built from TRBV27 and TRBJ1-6; D gene unclear. The V and J ends lost 5 bases and 10 bases respectively, with 12 bases between them. The CDR3 extends over 13 amino acids. CDR1 is MNHEY and CDR2 is SMNVEV in the germline V gene (reference sequence). CDR3 DNA sequence: TGTGCCAGCAGTCCCCTGGCGATCTCACCCCTCCACTTT. Its protein product is CASSPLAISPLHF.

This clonotype was observed a handful of times. Here the CDR3 reads CASSSTSGNYNEQFF. In DNA, the CDR3 is TGTGCCAGCAGCTCGACTAGCGGAAACTACAATGAGCAGTTCTTC. The rearrangement links TRBV7-8 to TRBJ2-1; 9 bases map to TRBD2. The CDR3 runs 15 residues. Looked up from germline, CDR1 is SGHVS and CDR2 is FQNEAQ. After removal of 4 bases from V and 3 bases from J, the junction contained 4 bases not matched to a gene.

The rearrangement uses TRBV4-1 and TRBJ1-1; possibly TRBD1 for D (5 bases). The CDR3 runs 13 residues. Germline-derived CDR1 and CDR2 are MGHRA and YSYEKL. V shed 3 bases and J shed 4 bases, with 9 bases lying between them. The CDR3: CASSQTQGTEAFF. In nucleotides, the CDR3 is TGCGCCAGCAGCCAGACGCAGGGCACTGAAGCTTTCTTT.

V is TRBV4-1 and J is TRBJ2-4; D gene ambiguous. Trimming took off 0 bases at V and 0 bases at J, with 27 bases between the two ends. CDR3 length equals 22 residues. Germline-derived CDR1 and CDR2 are MGHRA and YSYEKL. CDR3 residues: CASSQDPWPGQDLRIAKNIQYF. As DNA, the CDR3 is TGCGCCAGCAGCCAAGATCCCTGGCCGGGCCAAGATCTCCGAATAGCCAAAAACATTCAGTACTTC.

V usage is TRBV9 and J usage is TRBJ1-3, with D tentatively TRBD1 (6 bases). The CDR3 covers 14 residues. V shed 1 base and J shed 2 bases, with 7 bases lying between them. Germline lookup yields CDR1 SGDLS and CDR2 YYNGEE. The CDR3 bases are TGTGCCAGCAGCGTACAGGGGCCTGGAAACACCATATATTTT. It translates to CASSVQGPGNTIYF. Full variable domain (rest looked up from reference TRBV9 and TRBJ1-3): DSGVTQTPKHLITATGQRVTLRCSPRSGDLSVYWYQQSLDQGLQFLIQYYNGEERAKGNILERFSAQQFPDLHSELNLSSLELGDSALYFCASSVQGPGNTIYFGEGSWLTVV.

This clonotype was counted a few times. The chain uses TRBV29-1 and TRBJ2-5; either TRBD1 or TRBD2 may supply D (5 bases each). Trimming stripped 5 bases from V and 9 bases from J, with 19 bases between. CDR3 length: 13 amino acids. Germline V CDR1 and CDR2: SQVTM, ANQGSEA. CDR3 sequence: CSVSFWDHVAQYF. For the CDR3, the DNA is TGCAGCGTTTCCTTCTGGGACCACGTGGCCCAGTACTTC.

The rearrangement uses TRBV11-3 and TRBJ2-7, with TRBD1 matching 7 bases. Germline V CDR1 and CDR2: SGHNT, YENEEA. With 0 bases clipped from V and 4 bases from J, the junction kept 12 bases outside the gene matches. This CDR3 region has 17 residues. CDR3 residues: CASSLEFRTGISYEQYF. CDR3 bases: TGTGCCAGCAGCTTAGAGTTCCGGACAGGCATTTCGTACGAGCAGTACTTC. Based on the CDR3 plus reference TRBV11-3 and TRBJ2-7, the full variable domain is EAGVVQSPRYKIIEKKQPVAFWCNPISGHNTLYWYLQNLGQGPELLIRYENEEAVDDSQLPKDRFSAERLKGVDSTLKIQPAELGDSAVYLCASSLEFRTGISYEQYFGPGTRLTVT.

This clonotype was observed a handful of times. V is TRBV10-3 and J is TRBJ2-5, with D perhaps matching TRBD1 or TRBD2 (5 bases each). The CDR3 has 16 residues. Germline assignment: CDR1 ENHRY and CDR2 SYGVKD. V was clipped by 6 bases and J by 5 bases, with 22 bases between them. The CDR3 here is CAISLSRGASAETQYF. The CDR3 DNA sequence: TGTGCCATCAGCCTAAGTCGAGGGGCGTCCGCCGAGACCCAGTACTTC.

This clonotype was counted only a few times. The V and J genes are TRBV5-4 and TRBJ2-3, with a tentative D call TRBD2 (6 bases). The CDR3 is made up of 15 amino acids. V was shortened by 3 bases and J by 5 bases, with 16 bases between the two germline ends. Germline V gene lookup returns CDR1 SGHNT and CDR2 YYREEE (reference sequence). The CDR3 DNA reads as TGTGCCAGCAGCTCCGGAGGCGGGATGAGAGATACGCAGTATTTT. Translating it yields CASSSGGGMRDTQYF.

This clonotype was seen a few times. In DNA, the CDR3 is TGTGCCAGCAGCTTAATTCGGGGGGGCCTCTACAATGAGCAGTTCTTC. Protein sequence: CASSLIRGGLYNEQFF. The genes are TRBV3-1 and TRBJ2-1; TRBD2 matches at 8 bases. Trimming at V came to 5 bases and at J to 3 bases, leaving 9 bases not matched to a gene. The length of the CDR3 is 16 residues. The germline V gene encodes CDR1 LGHDT and CDR2 YNNKEL (reference sequence).

The V gene is TRBV6-2 or TRBV6-3, the J gene TRBJ1-1; D is ambiguous. The V gene lost 0 bases and the J gene lost 6 bases, with 17 bases spanning the gap. Looked up from germline, CDR1 is MNHEY and CDR2 is SVGEGT. The CDR3 consists of 16 residues. The DNA for the CDR3 is TGTGCCAGCAGTTACTCCGTTTGGGTAATTGCCCCTGAAGCTTTCTTT. Its translation: CASSYSVWVIAPEAFF.

The chain uses TRBV6-2 or TRBV6-3 and TRBJ2-7, with unresolved D. Germline V CDR1 and CDR2: MNHEY, SVGEGT. The ends were cut back, 0 bases at V and 3 bases at J, with 12 bases in the middle. CDR3 length: 15 residues. The CDR3 DNA reads as TGTGCCAGCAGTTACTCTGGACGGTTATACTACGAGCAGTACTTC. Its protein is CASSYSGRLYYEQYF.

The rearrangement links TRBV10-3 to TRBJ1-1, with D unresolved. The germline V gene encodes CDR1 ENHRY and CDR2 SYGVKD. Trimming removed 3 bases from V and 3 bases from J, with 11 bases in between. The length of the CDR3 is 14 residues. CDR3 amino acids: CAISEGFGDTEAFF. Written as DNA, the CDR3 is TGTGCCATCAGTGAAGGGTTCGGCGACACTGAAGCTTTCTTT.

This clonotype was seen a few times. The gene calls are TRBV28 and TRBJ1-1; weak D call: TRBD1 (5 bases). Trimming pared 4 bases from V and 1 base from J, leaving 13 bases between. This CDR3 has 15 amino acids. Germline V gene lookup returns CDR1 MDHEN and CDR2 SYDVKM. In nucleotides, the CDR3 is TGTGCCAGCAGTTCTGCAGGGTCGGGGAACACTGAAGCTTTCTTT. It specifies CASSSAGSGNTEAFF.

This clonotype has a handful of counts. This chain connects TRBV5-4 to TRBJ2-5, with 7 bases aligning to TRBD1. V was clipped by 10 bases and J by 5 bases; unmatched bases: 8. The germline gives CDR1 SGHNT, CDR2 YYREEE (reference sequence). The length of the CDR3 is 12 residues. For the CDR3, the DNA is TGTGCCTTTCAACAGGGGCGGGAGACCCAGTACTTC. It codes for CAFQQGRETQYF. Full variable domain (outside the CDR3, taken from reference TRBV5-4 and TRBJ2-5): ETGVTQSPTHLIKTRGQQVTLRCSSQSGHNTVSWYQQALGQGPQFIFQYYREEENGRGNFPPRFSGLQFPNYSSELNVNALELDDSALYLCAFQQGRETQYFGPGTRLLVL.

This rearrangement joins TRBV2 to TRBJ2-7; D gene unclear. V dropped 2 bases and J dropped 6 bases, with 14 bases sitting between them. The CDR3 is made up of 14 amino acids. Germline CDR1 SNHLY, CDR2 FYNNEI. CDR3 nucleotide sequence: TGTGCCAGCAGTGAATATGGCGCTAGGGTCGAGCAGTACTTC. It codes for CASSEYGARVEQYF.

This chain uses TRBV7-3 with TRBJ2-1; 15 bases fit TRBD2. With 4 bases clipped from V and 8 bases from J, the junction kept 9 bases outside the gene matches. This CDR3 comprises 17 residues. Per germline, CDR1 SGHTA and CDR2 FQGTGA. CDR3 amino acids: CASSSEGGLAGGDEQFF. In DNA, the CDR3 is TGTGCCAGCAGCTCGGAGGGGGGACTAGCGGGGGGCGATGAGCAGTTCTTC.

The chain is built from TRBV19 and TRBJ2-1, with unresolved D. V dropped 0 bases and J dropped 2 bases, with 14 bases sitting between them. This CDR3 is 17 amino acids long. CDR1 and CDR2 (germline): LNHDA, SQIVND (reference sequence). DNA of the CDR3: TGTGCCAGTAGTATAGATCTAGGCAGTCGAACCTACAATGAGCAGTTCTTC. It codes for CASSIDLGSRTYNEQFF.

The rearrangement uses TRBV20-1 and TRBJ2-3; D might be TRBD2 (6 bases). With 3 bases removed from V and 5 bases from J, the gap between germline ends came to 9 bases. Germline V lookup: CDR1 DFQATT, CDR2 SNEGSKA (reference sequence). This CDR3 is built from 12 residues. CDR3 in amino acids: CSASGGRDTQYF. Here the CDR3 DNA reads TGCAGTGCTAGCGGGGGTAGAGATACGCAGTATTTT.